This T cell receptor beta chain was observed in a study of regulatory T cells in long-lasting Graves disease. Time point indicated: newly diagnosed GD, antithyroid drugs for less than 3 months. RNA extracted from PBMCs served as the sequencing template. This clonotype has more than one count but fewer than ten. The TCR beta library used iRepertoire HTBI primers with Arm-PCR amplification of CDR3. Using its own MiXCR run on the multiplex PCR reads, TCRdb lists one record per CDR3 protein. The profile shows roughly 500,000 distinct CDR3 sequences, roughly 12% of them singletons. This CDR3 has 16 residues. The germline CDR1 and CDR2 sequences are KGHSH and LQKENI. Losses at the gene ends were 0 bases for V and 0 bases for J; bases not matched to a gene: 3. The data were also submitted as part of a second study, on T cells in Graves' hyperthyroidism and ophthalmopathy.

This receptor was taken from a young man with Graves disease. The sample was peripheral blood mononuclear cells (PBMCs), taken at new diagnosis, from a patient treated with antithyroid drugs. The J gene is TRBJ2-3, the V gene TRBV18; 7 bases are a match to TRBD2. CDR3 region: CASSPPKRGSTDTQYF. DNA of the CDR3: TGTGCCAGCTCACCACCAAAGCGGGGTAGCACAGATACGCAGTATTTT. The full variable domain, in which reference TRBV18 and TRBJ2-3 provide the parts outside the CDR3, is NAGVMQNPRHLVRRRGQEARLRCSPMKGHSHVYWYRQLPEEGLKFMVYLQKENIIDESGMPKERFSAEFPKEGPSILRIQQVVRGDSAAYFCASSPPKRGSTDTQYFGPGTRLTVL.